The source of this T cell receptor (beta chain) is a study of CXCR3-negative and CXCR3-positive naive CD8 T cells. About this clonotype itself: Its antigen is currently unknown.

The germline gives CDR1 PRHDT, CDR2 FYEKMQ (reference sequence). This CDR3 comprises 12 residues. Researchers reported sorting every CD8+ T cell subset in triplicate, 250,000 to 300,000 cells per sort. Naive CD8+ T cells showed CD45RO-CCR7+CD27+CD95-. Study results and limitations: Naive cells, whether CXCR3-negative or CXCR3-positive, had similar TRBV-TRBJ usage, while memory cells differed. Each naive subset displayed comparably high diversity, whereas memory CD8+ cells displayed much lower diversity.

UMI-labeled 5' RACE TRB cDNA libraries were prepared from the cells. For each CDR3 protein, TCRdb gives one entry from its re-call of the 5' RACE reads, without DNA. The repertoire table contains 150,000 or so distinct CDR3 sequences. Sequenced sample: naive CXCR3- CD8+ T cells from blood. Stated subset: CD45RO-CCR7+CD27+CD95- naive CD8+ T cells lacking CXCR3 (TNR3-). The TCR was taken from a human donor in good health. Some clones in this sample may be carry-over from other donors' samples. The chain links TRBV13 to TRBJ2-1. CDR3 loop: CASRTLYNEQFF.